This is a list of T cell receptor beta chains from one sample in a study of technical replicates of blood from a handful of donors. Libraries were prepared by immunoSEQ multiplex PCR; TCRdb keeps only in-frame clonotypes and omits some of them. The sample lists 75,000 to 95,000 clones; approximately 94% were seen once. The material sequenced was T cells isolated from PBMCs. Every receptor here comes from a human donor in good health. CDR3s include the opening cysteine and the closing phenylalanine or tryptophan. The D gene is left open where the match is weak. The size entry is marked missing in some rows and otherwise reads once, few, many or a size class.

CDR3 DNA: TGTGCCGTTTCCTCTTCCTCCTACGAGCAGTACTTC; CDR3 protein: CAVSSSSYEQYF; D gene: NA; J gene: TRBJ2-7; V gene: TRBV6-5; clone size: NA
CDR3 DNA: TGTGCCAGTAGTATAGGGGTCGGGACTAGCGTCCATGAGCAGTTCTTC; CDR3 protein: CASSIGVGTSVHEQFF; D gene: TRBD2; J gene: TRBJ2-1; V gene: TRBV19; clone size: NA
CDR3 DNA: TGTGCTAGTGGTTTAGGGGGGAACACTGAAGCTTTCTTT; CDR3 protein: CASGLGGNTEAFF; D gene: NA; J gene: TRBJ1-1; V gene: TRBV12-5; clone size: NA
CDR3 DNA: TGTGCCAGCAGCTTCACCGGGACAGGGGGTTTCTACACCTTC; CDR3 protein: CASSFTGTGGFYTF; D gene: TRBD1; J gene: TRBJ1-2; V gene: TRBV11-3; clone size: NA
CDR3 DNA: TGTGCCAGCAGTATCCCGGGGGGTCGATTTTTT; CDR3 protein: CASSIPGGRFF; D gene: NA; J gene: TRBJ1-4; V gene: TRBV28; clone size: NA
CDR3 DNA: TGTGCCAGCAGCGTAGGGGACAGGGTCAATCAGCCCCAGCATTTT; CDR3 protein: CASSVGDRVNQPQHF; D gene: TRBD1; J gene: TRBJ1-5; V gene: TRBV9; clone size: NA
CDR3 DNA: TGCGCCAGCAGCCGCGGACAGGGGGTAACCTATGGCTACACCTTC; CDR3 protein: CASSRGQGVTYGYTF; D gene: TRBD1; J gene: TRBJ1-2; V gene: TRBV4-1; clone size: NA
CDR3 DNA: TGCAGCGTTGGTACGGGACTAAACTCCTACGAGCAGTACTTC; CDR3 protein: CSVGTGLNSYEQYF; D gene: TRBD2; J gene: TRBJ2-7; V gene: TRBV29-1; clone size: NA
CDR3 DNA: TGTGCCAGCAGCCCAACGACAGCAAACACTGAAGCTTTCTTT; CDR3 protein: CASSPTTANTEAFF; D gene: NA; J gene: TRBJ1-1; V gene: TRBV7-6; clone size: NA
CDR3 DNA: TGTGCCAGCTCACCACTGGAGACCTATAATTCACCCCTCCACTTT; CDR3 protein: CASSPLETYNSPLHF; D gene: NA; J gene: TRBJ1-6; V gene: TRBV18; clone size: NA
CDR3 DNA: TGTGCCAGCAGTTACCAAGGAGGCCTCATCTATGGCTACACCTTC; CDR3 protein: CASSYQGGLIYGYTF; D gene: NA; J gene: TRBJ1-2; V gene: TRBV6-5; clone size: NA
CDR3 DNA: TGTGCCAGCAGCGATCACAGGGGCAGGGAGACCCAGTACTTC; CDR3 protein: CASSDHRGRETQYF; D gene: TRBD1; J gene: TRBJ2-5; V gene: TRBV9; clone size: NA
CDR3 DNA: TGTGCCAGTAGTATAGACCCCCAGGGTGATGCTTTCTTT; CDR3 protein: CASSIDPQGDAFF; D gene: NA; J gene: TRBJ1-1; V gene: TRBV19; clone size: NA
CDR3 DNA: TGTGCCAGCAGCTTAGAGGGAGGCTATGGCTACACCTTC; CDR3 protein: CASSLEGGYGYTF; D gene: NA; J gene: TRBJ1-2; V gene: TRBV7-9; clone size: NA
CDR3 DNA: TGCGCCAGCAGCGTGGGAACAAGGGAGGGAAAACTGTTTTTT; CDR3 protein: CASSVGTREGKLFF; D gene: NA; J gene: TRBJ1-4; V gene: TRBV5-1; clone size: NA
CDR3 DNA: TGTGCCAGCAGCAAAGACTCTCTCCTGGGAGGGGGCAATCAGCCCCAGCATTTT; CDR3 protein: CASSKDSLLGGGNQPQHF; D gene: NA; J gene: TRBJ1-5; V gene: TRBV21-1; clone size: NA
CDR3 DNA: TGTGCCAGCAGTTGGCAGGGTGTTAATGAAAAACTGTTTTTT; CDR3 protein: CASSWQGVNEKLFF; D gene: NA; J gene: TRBJ1-4; V gene: TRBV28; clone size: NA
CDR3 DNA: TGTGCCAGCAGTTTTAGTCCTCAGCCCCAGCATTTT; CDR3 protein: CASSFSPQPQHF; D gene: NA; J gene: TRBJ1-5; V gene: TRBV28; clone size: NA
CDR3 DNA: TGCGCCAGCAGCCACGAGACTAGCAATGAGCAGTTCTTC; CDR3 protein: CASSHETSNEQFF; D gene: NA; J gene: TRBJ2-1; V gene: TRBV5-1; clone size: NA
CDR3 DNA: TGTGCCATCAGCGCGGTGGGCGGGGGGCACCGCCCGTATTTT; CDR3 protein: CAISAVGGGHRPYF; D gene: TRBD2; J gene: TRBJ2-3; V gene: TRBV10-3; clone size: NA
CDR3 DNA: TGTGCCAGCTCACCCGCAGGGTGGAGGGACAATCAGCCCCAGCATTTT; CDR3 protein: CASSPAGWRDNQPQHF; D gene: NA; J gene: TRBJ1-5; V gene: TRBV18; clone size: NA
CDR3 DNA: TGTGCCAGCAGTTCTCACAATGAGCAGTTCTTC; CDR3 protein: CASSSHNEQFF; D gene: NA; J gene: TRBJ2-1; V gene: TRBV27; clone size: NA
CDR3 DNA: TGTGCCAGCAGTTCAAGGGACTACTATGGCTACACCTTC; CDR3 protein: CASSSRDYYGYTF; D gene: NA; J gene: TRBJ1-2; V gene: TRBV27; clone size: NA
CDR3 DNA: TGTGCCAGCAGAGCCCAGAACAGGGTCTACGAGCAGTACTTC; CDR3 protein: CASRAQNRVYEQYF; D gene: NA; J gene: TRBJ2-7; V gene: TRBV28; clone size: NA
CDR3 DNA: TGTGCCAGTAGTATAGGCACAGTAGGAAACACCATATATTTT; CDR3 protein: CASSIGTVGNTIYF; D gene: NA; J gene: TRBJ1-3; V gene: TRBV19; clone size: NA
CDR3 DNA: TGTGCCAGTAGTATATCAGGGAACACTGAAGCTTTCTTT; CDR3 protein: CASSISGNTEAFF; D gene: NA; J gene: TRBJ1-1; V gene: TRBV19; clone size: few
CDR3 DNA: TGTGCCAGCTCACCCGTTTTGGACAGGCACTCTGGAAACACCATATATTTT; CDR3 protein: CASSPVLDRHSGNTIYF; D gene: TRBD1; J gene: TRBJ1-3; V gene: TRBV18; clone size: NA
CDR3 DNA: TGTGCCTGGAGTGTCTCCGCGGCTGGAAACACCATATATTTT; CDR3 protein: CAWSVSAAGNTIYF; D gene: NA; J gene: TRBJ1-3; V gene: TRBV30; clone size: NA
CDR3 DNA: TGTGCCAGTCGTTTGACAGGGGGCGCTTCCTACGAGCAGTACTTC; CDR3 protein: CASRLTGGASYEQYF; D gene: TRBD1; J gene: TRBJ2-7; V gene: TRBV19; clone size: once
CDR3 DNA: TGTGCCACCAGCAGTAGCGGGGCGGGGATACGATCGGTGCAGTACTTC; CDR3 protein: CATSSSGAGIRSVQYF; D gene: TRBD2; J gene: TRBJ2-7; V gene: TRBV15; clone size: NA
CDR3 DNA: TGTGCCAGCAGTCCTCAACAGGGAGCCGTTGCAGATACGCAGTATTTT; CDR3 protein: CASSPQQGAVADTQYF; D gene: NA; J gene: TRBJ2-3; V gene: TRBV2; clone size: NA
CDR3 DNA: TGTGCCAGCAGTTTACTCCAGGGGGCCCTTTTCTTC; CDR3 protein: CASSLLQGALFF; D gene: TRBD1; J gene: TRBJ2-4; V gene: TRBV28; clone size: NA
CDR3 DNA: TGTGCCACCCTAGGCACCGACAGGAATAGGGCCGAGCAGTACTTC; CDR3 protein: CATLGTDRNRAEQYF; D gene: NA; J gene: TRBJ2-7; V gene: TRBV6-5; clone size: NA
CDR3 DNA: TGCGCCAGATACTCACAGGGGAGTTTGGGTGGCACAGATACGCAGTATTTT; CDR3 protein: CARYSQGSLGGTDTQYF; D gene: TRBD1; J gene: TRBJ2-3; V gene: TRBV4-1; clone size: few
CDR3 DNA: TGTGCCAGCAGCTTAGAACAGGGTGTGACGACGTACACCTTC; CDR3 protein: CASSLEQGVTTYTF; D gene: NA; J gene: TRBJ1-2; V gene: TRBV13; clone size: NA